Sequencing of this TCR beta chain was carried out in a study of blood T cell repertoires in COVID-19. The wider study: Researchers got acute and convalescent COVID-19 samples from the United States, Italy and Spain. From T cells, B-cell-depleted T cells, or PBMCs came the material, which was cDNA or gDNA.

The authors' processing: Using reference gene primer amplification, nucleated cell counts were estimated. Assay: immunoSEQ multiplex PCR; the TCRdb copy retains only in-frame clones and omits some. V, J and clone size reflect that table, while D and trimming were determined from the DNA. This table has under 150,000 clones, around 80% appearing once. Germline V gene sequence: CDR1 SGHNT, CDR2 YENEEA. The J segment lost 8 bases and the V segment lost 1 base, leaving 4 bases of the junction unmatched. The CDR3 contains 15 residues. Material for sequencing was peripheral blood. The receptor was derived from a man aged 55 to 70 with acute or convalescent COVID-19. The genes are TRBV11-3 and TRBJ2-1, with TRBD2 identical over 11 bases. In DNA form, the CDR3 reads TGTGCCAGCAGCTTAGGGACTAGCGGGTGGGATGAGCAGTTCTTC. Protein: CASSLGTSGWDEQFF.